This T cell receptor beta chain was observed in a study of blood T cells in healthy people across ages. Study results and caveats: As naive T cell percentage varied, TCR beta diversity correlated strongly with it.

With respect to this clonotype: Its antigen is currently unknown. At one end, the junction sequence differs from germline, possibly due to a read error.

A second PCR, run for about 6 to 11 cycles, used a sample-barcoded 5' primer plus a J-beta primer mix. Each cDNA molecule received a tag from a template-switch adaptor that had 12 random nucleotides. TCRdb re-called the 5' RACE reads through MiXCR, storing one row per CDR3 protein. The sample yields roughly 680,000 distinct CDR3 sequences, 40% to 65% seen once. Germline values: CDR1 SEHNR, CDR2 FQNEAQ (reference sequence). The CDR3 loop spans 14 amino acids. The rearrangement uses TRBV7-9 and TRBJ1-4; D gene uncertain. The specimen was blood. This clonotype originated in a woman at least 80 years old in good health. The CDR3 region has the DNA TGTGTCAGCAGCTTGGGGACAACTAATGAAAAACTGTTTTTT. It translates to CVSSLGTTNEKLFF.